The 2 T cell receptor beta chains below were found in one sample sequenced in a study of blood T cells in healthy people across ages. With a J-beta primer mix and a sample-barcoded 5' primer, a second PCR ran about 7 to 12 cycles. One entry per CDR3 protein results from TCRdb running MiXCR on the 5' RACE reads. Among roughly 1,100,000 distinct CDR3 sequences listed, 25% were seen once. These data are also associated with another study on T cells of mothers and their children.

Sequencing input: blood. These receptors originate from a girl aged 2 to 10 in good health.

This clonotype was counted a few times. This chain links TRBV7-9 with TRBJ1-2, with D perhaps TRBD1 (5 bases). This CDR3 is 13 amino acids long. V was pared by 3 bases and J by 8 bases, with 13 bases between. Germline CDR1 reads SEHNR; CDR2 reads FQNEAQ (reference sequence). The CDR3 coding sequence is TGTGCCAGCAGCTTCCGGGACGCTCTAGGCTACACCTTC. Protein sequence: CASSFRDALGYTF.

This clonotype was counted only a few times. One end of the junction fails to match germline, which may point to a read error. The rearrangement uses TRBV6-5 and TRBJ2-5, with 7 bases matching TRBD2. The germline CDR1 and CDR2 sequences are MNHEY and SVGAGI. The length of the CDR3 is 16 residues. CDR3 in amino acids: CASSYVAGDRQETQYF. Here the CDR3 DNA reads TGTGCCAGCAGTTACGTGGCGGGGGACCGGCAAGAGACTCAGTACTTC.